These T cell receptor beta chains were read from a single sample in a study of CD8 T cells in ankylosing spondylitis. TCRdb analysed the 5' RACE reads with MiXCR anew, one entry per CDR3 protein. This sample has some 800,000 distinct CDR3 sequences, with about an eighth found just once. The sample comprised blood, either unsorted or a sorted T cell fraction (not recorded which). The origin of the receptors is a male donor with ankylosing spondylitis. CDR3s include the opening cysteine and the closing phenylalanine or tryptophan. Each record gives: V gene, J gene, D gene, CDR3 protein. The D gene is left open where the match is weak.

>TRBV6-5|TRBJ1-1|NA
CASSYSRGRGPEAFF
>TRBV19|TRBJ2-1|TRBD1
CASMGQGLSYNEQFF
>TRBV20-1|TRBJ2-1|NA
CSASLPERVNEQFF
>TRBV29-1|TRBJ2-5|NA
CSVLGWVLTQYF
>TRBV6-1|TRBJ1-2|NA
CASARGTNYGYTF
>TRBV20-1|TRBJ2-1|NA
CSAREILAVPSAEQFF
>TRBV30|TRBJ2-2|NA
CAWSVRSGGELFF
>TRBV5-5|TRBJ2-4|NA
CASSLQGLVDIQYF
>TRBV24-1|TRBJ2-1|NA
CAILAAGASYNEQFF
>TRBV7-9|TRBJ2-1|TRBD1
CASSSQGDAEQFF
>TRBV10-3|TRBJ2-7|NA
CAISDVYSYEQYF
>TRBV18|TRBJ2-3|NA
CASSPRDIRSTDTQYF
>TRBV6-1|TRBJ1-5|NA
CASTPQRGGPQHF
>TRBV20-1|TRBJ1-2|NA
CSAAGPEGYTF
>TRBV20-1|TRBJ2-7|TRBD1
CRPGQGSYEQYF
>TRBV11-2|TRBJ2-7|TRBD2
CASSRQSGASYEQYF